This TCR beta chain was captured in a study of OX40 agonist ivuxolimab in advanced cancers. Study-level background: In this cohort, patients received ivuxolimab, an agonistic anti-OX40 (CD134) antibody. Of mixed ages from about 23 to 79 and averaging roughly 66 years, the group was about 86% male. Study observations and caveats: Antigens targeted by the expanded peripheral T cells were not determined. At 0.1 to 3.0 mg/kg and by week 6, CD4+ and CD8+ T cells in the blood had expanded clonally.

The V and J ends lost 8 bases and 2 bases respectively, with 16 bases between them. Germline V gene data show CDR1 as ENHRY and CDR2 as SYGVKD. This CDR3 comprises 14 residues. Profiled with immunoSEQ multiplex PCR; TCRdb holds only in-frame clones, not every one. The sample gives some 96,000 clones, approximately 90% of which show up once; around 0.16% is in the top ten. Points on this clone: What it binds is not known.

The specimen comprised CD4+ or CD8+ T cells sorted from blood, sampled in a trial of the OX40 agonist ivuxolimab. The gene calls are TRBV10-3 and TRBJ2-7, with D tentatively TRBD1 or TRBD2 (5 bases each). The TCR originated in an adult with an advanced solid tumor such as melanoma, head and neck, liver or kidney cancer. The CDR3 DNA sequence: TGTGCCATCGGGGACGGGGCACGGCCCTACGAGCAGTACTTC. Its protein product is CAIGDGARPYEQYF.